This T cell receptor beta chain originates from a study of blood T cells in healthy people across ages. Regarding the study as a whole: Estimated diversity that came from one million T cells was considered an underestimate.

This clonotype was seen ten or more times. Its antigen is still unknown. Each sample provided at least 5 micrograms of extracted total RNA. Sample-barcoded 5' priming and a J-beta primer mix drove a second PCR of roughly 7 to 11 cycles. Through a template-switch adaptor with 12 random nucleotides, each cDNA molecule received a tag. TCRdb reprocessed the 5' RACE reads via MiXCR and lists one record per CDR3 protein. The table lists around 870,000 distinct CDR3 sequences, under 35% of them singletons. With 6 bases clipped from V and 6 bases from J, the junction kept 11 bases outside the gene matches. Germline lookup yields CDR1 SQVTM and CDR2 ANQGSEA. There are 15 residues in the CDR3.

Sample: blood. The chain links TRBV29-1 to TRBJ2-1; 10 bases fit TRBD1. This receptor was taken from a woman aged 80 or older in good health. CDR3 nucleotide sequence: TGCAGCGTGACACTTCCCGGGACAGGGGTCAATGAGCAGTTCTTC. Translating gives CSVTLPGTGVNEQFF.